The 11 T cell receptor beta chains listed next were all sequenced from one sample in a study of somatic mutations in cytotoxic T cells in rheumatoid arthritis. Clones were sequenced by immunoSEQ multiplex PCR, and TCRdb holds only the in-frame ones, with some missing. The sample consists of about 30,000 clones, around 86% of them appearing once. The sequenced sample consisted of CD8+ T cells sorted from blood. The receptors were gathered from an adult with rheumatoid arthritis.

The rearrangement uses TRBV7-9 and TRBJ2-5; D perhaps matches TRBD2 (6 bases). This CDR3 spans 14 amino acids. The germline V gene has CDR1 SEHNR and CDR2 FQNEAQ (reference sequence). V lost 8 bases and J lost 4, with 17 bases in between. The CDR3 here is CASEIGGKGETQYF. DNA for the CDR3: TGTGCCAGCGAGATCGGAGGGAAAGGAGAGACCCAGTACTTC.

The chain combines TRBV4-3 with TRBJ1-1; 11 bases fit TRBD1. The CDR3 runs to 16 residues. The germline V gene has CDR1 LGHNA and CDR2 YSLEER. With 2 bases clipped from V and 4 bases from J, the junction kept 6 bases outside the gene matches. CDR3 protein: CASSQQTGTGGTEAFF. In DNA, the CDR3 is TGCGCCAGCAGCCAACAAACCGGGACAGGGGGCACTGAAGCTTTCTTT.

This chain links TRBV2 with TRBJ1-3; no firm D call. The germline V gene encodes CDR1 SNHLY and CDR2 FYNNEI. This CDR3 spans 14 amino acids. Trimming shortened V by 4 bases and J by 3 bases, and 10 bases separated the two germline ends. The CDR3 DNA sequence: TGTGCCAGCAGTGGAGGAGGCCGTGGAAACACCATATATTTT. Its translation is CASSGGGRGNTIYF.

The J gene is TRBJ1-1, the V gene TRBV5-1, with TRBD1 identical over 9 bases. CDR3 size: 19 residues. The junction had 12 bases not matched to a gene; V was cut back by 0 bases and J by 0 bases. The germline V gene has CDR1 SGHRS and CDR2 YFSETQ. CDR3 region: CASSLVGGTGKFMNTEAFF. DNA of the CDR3: TGCGCCAGCAGCTTGGTTGGAGGGACAGGGAAATTCATGAACACTGAAGCTTTCTTT. The complete variable domain, with remaining parts taken from reference TRBV5-1 and TRBJ1-1, reads KAGVTQTPRYLIKTRGQQVTLSCSPISGHRSVSWYQQTPGQGLQFLFEYFSETQRNKGNFPGRFSGRQFSNSRSEMNVSTLELGDSALYLCASSLVGGTGKFMNTEAFFGQGTRLTVV.

This chain connects TRBV27 to TRBJ2-1, with D uncertain. Trimming pared 8 bases from V and 1 base from J, leaving 9 bases between. Per the germline V gene, CDR1 is MNHEY and CDR2 is SMNVEV (reference sequence). This CDR3 spans 13 amino acids. As DNA, the CDR3 is TGTGCCAGCTCGGTGAGGTCCTACAATGAGCAGTTCTTC. This codes for CASSVRSYNEQFF.

This sequence joins TRBV19 and TRBJ2-1; D is unclear. V lost 1 base and J lost 3, with 4 bases in between. The CDR3 length is 13 residues. Germline V gene sequence: CDR1 LNHDA, CDR2 SQIVND (reference sequence). CDR3 region: CASSIGGYNEQFF. DNA of the CDR3: TGTGCCAGTAGTATAGGCGGCTACAATGAGCAGTTCTTC.

The chain has TRBV6-5 and TRBJ2-1, with D uncertain. CDR1 and CDR2 (germline): MNHEY, SVGAGI. Trimming took 0 bases from V and 5 from J, leaving 8 bases between them. This CDR3 has 14 amino acids. For the CDR3, the DNA is TGTGCCAGCAGTTACTCGGGCCTACACAATGAGCAGTTCTTC. It translates to CASSYSGLHNEQFF.

This clone was recorded a few times. This sequence joins TRBV7-2 and TRBJ2-3; TRBD2 aligns across 8 bases. Germline CDR1 reads SGHTA; CDR2 reads FQGNSA. J gave up 4 bases and V 4 bases, and 7 bases lay outside the gene matches. The CDR3 runs to 15 residues. CDR3 in amino acids: CASSSSGGRADTQYF. The CDR3, as DNA: TGTGCCAGCAGCTCCTCGGGGGGGCGGGCAGATACGCAGTATTTT.

The gene calls are TRBV4-1 and TRBJ2-3, with D possibly TRBD2 on 5 matching bases. The CDR3 is 14 amino acids. V gave up 4 bases and J gave up 6 bases, with 14 bases separating them. Per the germline V gene, CDR1 is MGHRA and CDR2 is YSYEKL. CDR3 DNA sequence: TGCGCCAGCAGCCCAAAGGACTCGGTGGATACGCAGTATTTT. This translates into CASSPKDSVDTQYF.

This chain links TRBV4-1 with TRBJ2-3; D not certain. The germline V and J ends were trimmed by 1 base and 1 base, with 6 bases remaining between them. The CDR3 sequence is 14 residues long. Germline CDR1 is MGHRA and CDR2 is YSYEKL. The CDR3, as DNA: TGCGCCAGCAGCCAAGTCCCGGGCACAGATACGCAGTATTTT. The encoded protein is CASSQVPGTDTQYF.

V and J are TRBV7-9 and TRBJ2-2; D might be TRBD1 or TRBD2, each matching 5 bases. Trimming cost V 5 bases and J 0 bases, with 13 bases left between them. CDR3 size: 16 residues. From germline, CDR1 is SEHNR and CDR2 FQNEAQ (reference sequence). The CDR3 coding sequence is TGTGCCAGCAGCGGCCGGGACGCCACGAACACCGGGGAGCTGTTTTTT. Translated, it gives CASSGRDATNTGELFF.